Below, 30 T cell receptor beta chains from the same sample are listed, as sequenced in a study of metastatic and nonmetastatic thyroid tumors. TCRdb re-analyzed the PCR reads using MiXCR. The sample holds about 24,000 clones, more than 20% seen once. Before thyroid surgery, none of the patients had received any treatment. The sample was blood. These receptors were taken from a female donor with papillary thyroid cancer or a benign thyroid nodule (not recorded which). Some clones in this sample may be carry-over from other donors' samples.

The sample holds many counts of this clone. The chain is built from TRBV19 and TRBJ2-3; D might be TRBD2 (6 bases). Trimming removed 4 bases at V and 0 bases at J, with 14 bases between. This CDR3 is built from 16 residues. Germline values: CDR1 LNHDA, CDR2 SQIVND (reference sequence). CDR3 sequence: CASSRNSGASTDTQYF. Written as DNA, the CDR3 is TGTGCCAGTAGTAGGAATAGCGGAGCTAGCACAGATACGCAGTATTTT.

By sample share, this clone is medium-sized. The V call is TRBV20-1, the J call TRBJ1-6; 9 bases fit TRBD1. CDR1 is DFQATT and CDR2 is SNEGSKA in the germline V gene (reference sequence). The junction had 1 base not matched to a gene; V was cut back by 3 bases and J by 7 bases. This CDR3 is built from 13 residues. The CDR3 sequence is CSASGQGNSPLHF. The CDR3 region has the DNA TGCAGTGCTAGCGGACAGGGGAATTCACCCCTCCACTTT.

Ten or more counts support this clone. The V call is TRBV2, the J call TRBJ1-5; D is uncertain. This CDR3 is built from 14 residues. The germline gives CDR1 SNHLY, CDR2 FYNNEI. V lost 1 base, J lost 2 bases, and 6 bases lay in between. The CDR3 here is CASSEVEGNQPQHF. In DNA, the CDR3 is TGTGCCAGCAGTGAAGTGGAGGGCAATCAGCCCCAGCATTTT.

This clone has a count of ten or more. The genes are TRBV5-6 and TRBJ1-2, with D maybe TRBD1 (5 bases). This CDR3 has 12 residues. Germline CDR1 and CDR2: SGHDT and YYEEEE. Trimming cost V 3 bases and J 3 bases, with 6 bases left between them. The CDR3 sequence: CASSSGDYGYTF. CDR3 coding DNA: TGTGCCAGCAGCTCGGGGGACTATGGCTACACCTTC.

This clone was seen only a few times. V and J are TRBV15 and TRBJ1-5, with D perhaps matching TRBD1 (5 bases). Trimming shortened V by 1 base and J by 3 bases, and 10 bases separated the two germline ends. Per germline, CDR1 LNHNV and CDR2 YYDKDF (reference sequence). The CDR3 is 15 residues long. CDR3 protein: CATSRAAGHNQPQHF. The CDR3 DNA is TGTGCCACCAGCAGAGCGGCGGGGCACAATCAGCCCCAGCATTTT.

This clone was observed many times. The chain links TRBV7-2 to TRBJ2-1; D perhaps matches TRBD2 (6 bases). The CDR3 covers 14 residues. V lost 3 bases, J lost 6 bases, and 12 bases lay in between. Per the germline V gene, CDR1 is SGHTA and CDR2 is FQGNSA. CDR3 residues: CASSFGGLGNEQFF. The CDR3 DNA sequence: TGTGCCAGCAGCTTTGGGGGGTTGGGCAATGAGCAGTTCTTC. The variable domain in full, completed from reference TRBV7-2 and TRBJ2-1, reads GAGVSQSPSNKVTEKGKDVELRCDPISGHTALYWYRQSLGQGLEFLIYFQGNSAPDKSGLPSDRFSAERTGGSVSTLTIQRTQQEDSAVYLCASSFGGLGNEQFFGPGTRLTVL.

This clone has ten or more counts. The chain has TRBV5-1 and TRBJ2-3; 8 bases are a match to TRBD2. V shed 7 bases, J shed 1 base, and the junction held 11 bases outside the gene matches. Germline V gene data show CDR1 as SGHRS and CDR2 as YFSETQ. The CDR3 loop spans 16 amino acids. Here the CDR3 reads CASLKGSGAGTDTQYF. In DNA form, the CDR3 reads TGCGCCAGCCTAAAGGGTAGCGGGGCTGGCACAGATACGCAGTATTTT.

This clone occurred many times. V usage is TRBV24-1 and J usage is TRBJ2-1, with 7 bases matching TRBD2. Germline-derived CDR1 and CDR2 are KGHDR and SFDVKD. The CDR3 runs to 13 residues. The junction had 6 bases not matched to a gene; V was cut back by 9 bases and J by 5 bases. Here the CDR3 reads CATASGADNEQFF. Written as DNA, the CDR3 is TGTGCCACCGCTAGCGGAGCGGACAATGAGCAGTTCTTC.

This clone was detected ten times or more. This chain links TRBV19 with TRBJ1-5; 8 nucleotides align to TRBD1. Germline trimming cut 8 bases from V and 7 bases from J; bases unmatched to any gene: 13. The CDR3 covers 15 residues. CDR1 is LNHDA, CDR2 SQIVND, per germline (reference sequence). CDR3 protein: CASQLGQGFDQPQHF. The CDR3 DNA follows: TGTGCCAGTCAATTAGGACAGGGCTTCGACCAGCCCCAGCATTTT.

This rearrangement joins TRBV20-1 to TRBJ2-2, with 7 positions matching TRBD2. The CDR3 totals 16 residues. The V gene end was trimmed by 3 bases and the J gene end by 3 bases; junction bases not matched to a gene: 10. Per germline, CDR1 DFQATT and CDR2 SNEGSKA (reference sequence). The CDR3 loop is CSASPLGGSYTGELFF. CDR3 DNA sequence: TGCAGTGCTAGCCCCTTAGGCGGGAGCTACACCGGGGAGCTGTTTTTT.

This chain joins TRBV30 and TRBJ2-7; 7 bases map to TRBD1. Germline CDR1 reads GTSNPN; CDR2 reads SVGIG (reference sequence). V trimming: 0 bases; J trimming: 2 bases; junction bases outside the gene matches: 4. The CDR3 spans 14 residues. CDR3: CAWSVRGQTYEQYF. The CDR3 DNA is TGTGCCTGGAGTGTAAGGGGACAGACCTACGAGCAGTACTTC.

The rearrangement uses TRBV9 and TRBJ1-2; 10 bases align to TRBD1. The CDR3 totals 17 residues. J was trimmed by 9 bases and V by 2 bases; bases with no gene match: 16. CDR1 SGDLS and CDR2 YYNGEE come from the germline V gene. In nucleotides, the CDR3 is TGTGCCAGCAGCGTCGCCCGGGGGGGGGACAGGGGCACTAGCTACACCTTC. Translating gives CASSVARGGDRGTSYTF.

This sequence joins TRBV6-4 and TRBJ2-1; D is tentatively TRBD1 or TRBD2 (5 bases each). This CDR3 has 14 residues. V lost 3 bases and J lost 6, with 12 bases in between. The germline V gene encodes CDR1 MRHNA and CDR2 SNTAGT. The CDR3 is CASSEGTEFNEQFF. Written as DNA, the CDR3 is TGTGCCAGCAGTGAGGGGACCGAGTTCAATGAGCAGTTCTTC.

This clone has at least ten counts. The V and J genes are TRBV14 and TRBJ2-5; D uncertain. CDR1 and CDR2 (germline): SGHDN, FVKESK. The ends were cut back, 2 bases at V and 1 base at J, with 11 bases in the middle. CDR3 length: 15 residues. CDR3 DNA: TGTGCCAGCAGCCAACTTGGGGTCAGCCAAGAGACCCAGTACTTC. Amino acid sequence: CASSQLGVSQETQYF.

This clone was counted ten times or more. The chain joins TRBV19 to TRBJ2-1, with a tentative D call TRBD2 (5 bases). Trimming removed 7 bases from V and 9 bases from J, with 16 bases in between. The germline V gene encodes CDR1 LNHDA and CDR2 SQIVND (reference sequence). The CDR3 consists of 13 residues. DNA of the CDR3: TGTGCCAGTACAGAGGGCCGGCACGGTGAGCAGTTCTTC. This translates into CASTEGRHGEQFF.

This clone is labeled medium-sized. Other DNA sequences in this specimen translate into the identical CDR3. This chain links TRBV6-1 with TRBJ2-1; TRBD2 agrees at 7 bases. This CDR3 region has 13 residues. J lost 0 bases, V lost 8 bases, and 1 base had no gene match. Germline V gene data show CDR1 as MNHNS and CDR2 as SASEGT. The CDR3 sequence: CASGGGSYNEQFF. Here the CDR3 DNA reads TGTGCCAGCGGGGGGGGCTCCTACAATGAGCAGTTCTTC.

The chain links TRBV20-1 to TRBJ2-3; D is undetermined. This CDR3 contains 13 residues. Germline V lookup: CDR1 DFQATT, CDR2 SNEGSKA (reference sequence). Trimming stripped 7 bases from V and 4 bases from J, with 15 bases between. The CDR3 coding sequence is TGCAGTGAGGAAGGGAAAGGCGCAGATACGCAGTATTTT. As protein: CSEEGKGADTQYF.

The sample holds many counts of this clone. The chain recombines TRBV28 with TRBJ1-4; 10 bases align to TRBD1. V trimming: 6 bases; J trimming: 7 bases; junction bases outside the gene matches: 5. Looked up from germline, CDR1 is MDHEN and CDR2 is SYDVKM. The CDR3 extends over 14 amino acids. Here the CDR3 reads CASRSGTGVEKLFF. CDR3 coding DNA: TGTGCCAGCAGATCCGGGACAGGGGTTGAAAAACTGTTTTTT.

The table lists this clone with many counts. The chain links TRBV19 to TRBJ2-1; D is perhaps TRBD1 (6 bases). Trimming left V 1 base short and J 15 bases short, with 16 bases between. The CDR3 has 13 residues. CDR1 is LNHDA, CDR2 SQIVND, per germline (reference sequence). The CDR3 protein is CASSIGSGTRPFF. The CDR3, as DNA: TGTGCCAGTAGTATAGGATCCGGGACACGCCCGTTCTTC. The variable domain in full, completed from reference TRBV19 and TRBJ2-1, reads DGGITQSPKYLFRKEGQNVTLSCEQNLNHDAMYWYRQDPGQGLRLIYYSQIVNDFQKGDIAEGYSVSREKKESFPLTVTSAQKNPTAFYLCASSIGSGTRPFFGPGTRLTVL.

This rearrangement joins TRBV6-1 to TRBJ2-1, with D possibly TRBD2 on 7 matching bases. This CDR3 has 15 residues. CDR1 and CDR2 (germline): MNHNS, SASEGT. Trimming took off 7 bases at V and 2 bases at J, with 15 bases between the two ends. DNA for the CDR3: TGTGCCAGCATGGGGGCAGGGAGGGCCTACAATGAGCAGTTCTTC. This translates into CASMGAGRAYNEQFF.

This clone has at least ten counts. The V call is TRBV10-3, the J call TRBJ1-5; the D is unclear. The V end lost 4 bases, the J end lost 0 bases, and 10 bases lay between the germline ends. Germline V gene sequence: CDR1 ENHRY, CDR2 SYGVKD. CDR3 size: 15 residues. This CDR3 is CAISVGPNSNQPQHF. The CDR3 DNA reads as TGTGCCATCAGTGTAGGTCCGAATAGCAATCAGCCCCAGCATTTT.

This clone was observed many times. The CDR3 region has the DNA TGTGCCAGTAGTGTGACCGGGACAGGGGGATCCGGGGAGCTGTTTTTT. It yields the protein CASSVTGTGGSGELFF. The chain links TRBV19 to TRBJ2-2; 11 nucleotides align to TRBD1. Germline CDR1 and CDR2: LNHDA and SQIVND (reference sequence). The CDR3 has 16 residues. V shed 5 bases, J shed 6 bases, and the junction held 8 bases outside the gene matches.

This chain joins TRBV5-1 and TRBJ1-2; D gene unclear. V lost 0 bases, J lost 0 bases, and 3 bases lay in between. Germline V lookup: CDR1 SGHRS, CDR2 YFSETQ. The CDR3 loop spans 13 amino acids. CDR3 sequence (DNA): TGCGCCAGCAGCTTGGGAGCTAACTATGGCTACACCTTC. It translates to CASSLGANYGYTF.

This clone is labeled as medium-sized. J is TRBJ2-1 and V is TRBV6-1; a possible D gene is TRBD2 (6 bases). The CDR3 contains 15 residues. The V and J ends lost 4 bases and 3 bases respectively, with 13 bases between them. CDR1 and CDR2 (germline): MNHNS, SASEGT. CDR3 protein: CASSAGSGGYNEQFF. CDR3 in DNA: TGTGCCAGCAGTGCCGGGAGTGGGGGCTACAATGAGCAGTTCTTC.

This clone was recorded many times. This chain uses TRBV7-2 with TRBJ1-6; unclear D gene. Trimming cost V 6 bases and J 0 bases, with 15 bases left between them. Germline V gene data show CDR1 as SGHTA and CDR2 as FQGNSA. This CDR3 region has 17 residues. CDR3 residues: CASRPPGVSSYNSPLHF. DNA of the CDR3: TGTGCCAGCAGACCCCCCGGCGTGAGCTCCTATAATTCACCCCTCCACTTT.

In its sample, this clone was seen many times. The chain links TRBV11-3 to TRBJ2-7, with unresolved D. V lost 3 bases, J lost 6 bases, and 12 bases lay in between. This CDR3 has 13 residues. In germline, CDR1 is SGHNT, CDR2 YENEEA. The CDR3 protein is CASSFLTGGEQYF. The CDR3 DNA reads TGTGCCAGCAGCTTCCTAACCGGCGGCGAGCAGTACTTC.

Within the sample, this clone is medium-sized (0.01 to 0.1%). V gene TRBV6-1 combines with J gene TRBJ1-5, with D possibly being TRBD1 (5 bases). The ends were cut back, 0 bases at V and 3 bases at J, with 9 bases in the middle. CDR3 size: 15 residues. Per germline, CDR1 MNHNS and CDR2 SASEGT. The CDR3 DNA is TGTGCCAGCAGTGAAGCAGGGGCGAACAATCAGCCCCAGCATTTT. Protein sequence: CASSEAGANNQPQHF.

This clone was picked up many times. The V gene is TRBV11-3, the J gene TRBJ2-2; D gene ambiguous. The CDR3 consists of 14 residues. Germline loops: CDR1 SGHNT, CDR2 YENEEA. Trimming pared 2 bases from V and 5 bases from J, leaving 9 bases between. The CDR3 is CASSLTTVTGELFF. For the CDR3, the DNA is TGTGCCAGCAGCTTAACCACCGTTACCGGGGAGCTGTTTTTT.

This clone turned up a few times. This chain links TRBV27 with TRBJ1-2; D is perhaps TRBD1 (6 bases). Trimming pared 1 base from V and 0 bases from J, leaving 18 bases between. Germline-derived CDR1 and CDR2 are MNHEY and SMNVEV (reference sequence). The CDR3 has 18 amino acids. The CDR3 DNA follows: TGTGCCAGCAGTTTATTAAAGCCTCAGGGGCGGGCTAACTATGGCTACACCTTC. This translates into CASSLLKPQGRANYGYTF.

This clone was seen repeatedly, ten times or more. J is TRBJ1-5 and V is TRBV18; D remains ambiguous. From germline, CDR1 is KGHSH and CDR2 LQKENI. CDR3 size: 15 residues. Trimming took 2 bases from V and 7 from J, leaving 15 bases between them. The CDR3 DNA is TGTGCCAGCTCACCAAGTTCGGCTGGATTACAGCCCCAGCATTTT. Its translation is CASSPSSAGLQPQHF.